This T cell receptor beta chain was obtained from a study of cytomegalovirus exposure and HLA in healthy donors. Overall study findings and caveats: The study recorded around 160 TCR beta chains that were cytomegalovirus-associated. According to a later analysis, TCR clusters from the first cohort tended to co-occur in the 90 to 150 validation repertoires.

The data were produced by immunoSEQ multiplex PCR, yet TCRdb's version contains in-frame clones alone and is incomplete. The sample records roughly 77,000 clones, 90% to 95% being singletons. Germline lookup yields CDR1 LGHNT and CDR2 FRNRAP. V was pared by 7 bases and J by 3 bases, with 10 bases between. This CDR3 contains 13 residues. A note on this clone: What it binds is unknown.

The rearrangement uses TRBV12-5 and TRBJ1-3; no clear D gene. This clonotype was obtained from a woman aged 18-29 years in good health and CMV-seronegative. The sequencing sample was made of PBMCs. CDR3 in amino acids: CASVAGNGNTIYF. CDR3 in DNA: TGTGCTAGTGTAGCCGGAAATGGAAACACCATATATTTT.